One sample yielded the 7 T cell receptor beta chains listed below, sequenced in a study of shared clonotypes between healthy human individuals. As defined, naive CD8 cells were CD45RO-negative and positively selected for CCR7, with terminally differentiated effector memory CD45RA+ cells excluded. Profiled with immunoSEQ multiplex PCR; TCRdb holds only in-frame clones, not every one. The sample carries 1.5 million to 2.5 million clones, just under 95% recorded once. Sequencing input: naive CD8+ T cells sorted from blood. These receptors came from a man between 18 and 35 years old in good health.

The chain joins TRBV5-4 to TRBJ1-1; the D gene is possibly TRBD1 (6 bases). V was shortened by 4 bases and J by 3 bases, with 13 bases between the two germline ends. Per germline, CDR1 SGHNT and CDR2 YYREEE (reference sequence). This CDR3 has 14 amino acids. This CDR3 is CASSGGTLDTEAFF. As DNA, the CDR3 is TGTGCCAGCAGCGGGGGGACATTAGACACTGAAGCTTTCTTT.

Notes on this clone: Different DNA sequences within this sample yield the same CDR3. The V and J genes are TRBV27 and TRBJ2-1, with D maybe TRBD2 (6 bases). The CDR3 loop spans 14 amino acids. Germline lookup yields CDR1 MNHEY and CDR2 SMNVEV (reference sequence). Trimming removed 6 bases at V and 1 base at J, with 10 bases between. CDR3 amino acids: CASRLGGSYNEQFF. CDR3 nucleotides: TGTGCCAGCAGGCTAGGAGGGTCCTACAATGAGCAGTTCTTC.

The genes are TRBV27 and TRBJ2-1, with TRBD1 matching 8 bases. Looked up from germline, CDR1 is MNHEY and CDR2 is SMNVEV (reference sequence). The CDR3 contains 14 residues. V lost 6 bases and J lost 6; bases outside the gene matches: 7. The CDR3 region has the DNA TGTGCCAGCAGCGGACAGGGAGTTCGCAATGAGCAGTTCTTC. Protein sequence: CASSGQGVRNEQFF.

The chain couples TRBV6-1 to TRBJ1-2; D remains unclear. Trimming took off 4 bases at V and 4 bases at J, with 13 bases between the two ends. Per germline, CDR1 MNHNS and CDR2 SASEGT. The CDR3 contains 14 residues. CDR3 sequence reads: CASSGAGNGYGYTF. The CDR3 bases are TGTGCCAGCAGTGGGGCAGGTAATGGCTATGGCTACACCTTC.

This rearrangement joins TRBV19 to TRBJ2-1; TRBD2 matches at 9 bases. V shed 2 bases, J shed 5 bases, and the junction held 7 bases outside the gene matches. Germline lookup yields CDR1 LNHDA and CDR2 SQIVND (reference sequence). CDR3 length equals 16 residues. CDR3 DNA: TGTGCCAGTAGTATAATAGCGGGGGCGGAGGACAATGAGCAGTTCTTC. It encodes CASSIIAGAEDNEQFF.

This clone came up once. The rearrangement joins TRBV9 to TRBJ1-4; the D is unclear. The germline gives CDR1 SGDLS, CDR2 YYNGEE. CDR3 length equals 17 residues. Deletions cut 0 bases from V and 0 bases from J, with 12 bases between. The DNA for the CDR3 is TGTGCCAGCAGCGTAGGTGTCGGCGTTGCAACTAATGAAAAACTGTTTTTT. Translated, it gives CASSVGVGVATNEKLFF. Variable domain in full (rest from reference TRBV9 and TRBJ1-4): DSGVTQTPKHLITATGQRVTLRCSPRSGDLSVYWYQQSLDQGLQFLIQYYNGEERAKGNILERFSAQQFPDLHSELNLSSLELGDSALYFCASSVGVGVATNEKLFFGSGTQLSVL.

V usage is TRBV11-2 and J usage is TRBJ2-1; D gene ambiguous. The CDR3 consists of 12 residues. Trimming stripped 5 bases from V and 8 bases from J, with 10 bases between. In germline, CDR1 is SGHAT, CDR2 FQNNGV. CDR3 DNA sequence: TGTGCCAGCAGCCAAGGAAGGGATGAGCAGTTCTTC. Protein: CASSQGRDEQFF.